This T cell receptor beta chain was captured in a study of PD-1 blockade in classical Hodgkin lymphoma. As for this clone: Its antigen remains unknown.

Overall study results and limits: There remain no defined causes for the repertoire differences, which possibly reflect disease activity or prior therapy. Nivolumab initiation under 1 year post-ASCT meant exclusion.

TCRdb's copy holds only in-frame clones and misses some; the assay was immunoSEQ multiplex PCR. The table has about 96,000 clones, roughly 91% seen once. Trimming left V 6 bases short and J 4 bases short, with 13 bases between. Germline lookup yields CDR1 SNHLY and CDR2 FYNNEI. This CDR3 comprises 13 residues. Time point: cycle 4 day 1 (C4D1), after 6 weeks of nivolumab. Each patient experienced a relapse that followed autologous stem cell transplantation, and brentuximab vedotin exposure varied. Reported best responses ranged across complete response, partial response or progressive disease. This clonotype originated in a human donor with classical Hodgkin lymphoma. This specimen was peripheral blood mononuclear cells (PBMCs), taken before the fourth cycle of nivolumab. The chain employs TRBV2 and TRBJ2-7, with D maybe TRBD2 (7 bases). The CDR3 DNA follows: TGTGCCAGCAGGAGGGGGGGAGAGTACGAGCAGTACTTC. This encodes CASRRGGEYEQYF.